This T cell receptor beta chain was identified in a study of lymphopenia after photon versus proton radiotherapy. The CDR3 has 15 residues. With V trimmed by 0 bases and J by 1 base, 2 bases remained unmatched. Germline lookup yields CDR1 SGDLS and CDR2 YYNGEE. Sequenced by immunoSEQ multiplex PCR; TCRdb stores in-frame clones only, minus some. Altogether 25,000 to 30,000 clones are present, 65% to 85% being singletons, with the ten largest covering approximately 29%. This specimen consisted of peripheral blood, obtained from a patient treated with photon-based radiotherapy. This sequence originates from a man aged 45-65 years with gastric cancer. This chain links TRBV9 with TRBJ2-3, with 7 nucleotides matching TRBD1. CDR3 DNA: TGTGCCAGCAGCGTAGATCAGGGGGGCACAGATACGCAGTATTTT. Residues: CASSVDQGGTDTQYF.